Following are 17 T cell receptor beta chains from one sample sequenced in a study of blood T cell repertoires in COVID-19. The repertoire was sequenced with immunoSEQ multiplex PCR; TCRdb's copy has only in-frame clones and lacks some. The table includes over 150,000 clones, roughly 88% detected once. Sequencing was carried out using peripheral blood. The receptors were gathered from a man younger than 35 with acute or convalescent COVID-19.

The chain employs TRBV3-1 (or the pseudogene TRBV3-2) and TRBJ1-1; D is uncertain. Germline lookup yields CDR1 LGHDT and CDR2 YNNKEL (reference sequence). The CDR3 is 16 amino acids. Trimming removed 2 bases at V and 5 bases at J, with 18 bases between. The CDR3 loop is CASSQFGSRGGTEAFF. As DNA, the CDR3 is TGTGCCAGCAGCCAATTCGGATCCCGAGGCGGGACTGAAGCTTTCTTT.

The genes are TRBV5-6 and TRBJ2-3, with 8 positions matching TRBD2. CDR3 length: 15 residues. Germline-derived CDR1 and CDR2 are SGHDT and YYEEEE. The ends lost 1 base at V and 6 bases at J; junction bases unmatched: 7. The CDR3, as DNA: TGTGCCAGCAGCTTGAGTCTAGCGGGCGGGGATACGCAGTATTTT. Protein sequence: CASSLSLAGGDTQYF.

In this sample, this clone turned up once. DNA of the CDR3: TGTGCCACCAGTGACTTAGAGTCCCCCGGGGAGCTGTTTTTT. This encodes CATSDLESPGELFF. The gene calls are TRBV24-1 and TRBJ2-2; unclear D gene. This CDR3 comprises 14 residues. V was pared by 4 bases and J by 6 bases, with 11 bases between. From germline, CDR1 is KGHDR and CDR2 SFDVKD.

The chain recombines TRBV3-1 (or the pseudogene TRBV3-2) with TRBJ1-1; D possibly corresponds to TRBD1 (6 bases). The CDR3 is 18 residues long. Trimming shortened V by 0 bases and J by 4 bases, and 21 bases separated the two germline ends. Germline V gene sequence: CDR1 LGHDT, CDR2 YNNKEL (reference sequence). CDR3 region: CASSQDPLTRGGGTEAFF. In DNA form, the CDR3 reads TGTGCCAGCAGCCAAGACCCCCTGACCCGGGGAGGGGGCACTGAAGCTTTCTTT.

This clone was detected a few times. Distinct nucleotide sequences in the sample also encode this CDR3. V gene TRBV10-3 combines with J gene TRBJ2-7, with D possibly matching TRBD1 (5 bases). Germline values: CDR1 ENHRY, CDR2 SYGVKD. V was trimmed by 10 bases and J by 3 bases, leaving 10 bases between them. The CDR3 is 11 residues long. CDR3 nucleotide sequence: TGTGCCACTTCCAGGGTCTACGAGCAGTACTTC. Its protein product is CATSRVYEQYF.

The CDR3, as DNA: TGTGCCAGCAGCCAAAGGGCCGGGACAGACTCCCTGGTAGGTGGCTACACCTTC. Encoded protein: CASSQRAGTDSLVGGYTF. The rearrangement joins TRBV3-1 (or the pseudogene TRBV3-2) to TRBJ1-2; TRBD1 agrees at 7 bases. The germline V gene has CDR1 LGHDT and CDR2 YNNKEL (reference sequence). This CDR3 spans 18 amino acids. The J segment lost 7 bases and the V segment lost 2 bases, leaving 19 bases of the junction unmatched.

J is TRBJ2-7 and V is TRBV3-1 (or the pseudogene TRBV3-2); 8 bases match TRBD1. Germline loops: CDR1 LGHDT, CDR2 YNNKEL (reference sequence). This CDR3 region has 15 residues. After removal of 5 bases from V and 2 bases from J, the junction contained 8 bases not matched to a gene. CDR3 in amino acids: CASSSGQVRAYEQYF. The DNA of the CDR3 is TGTGCCAGCAGCTCGGGACAGGTAAGGGCCTACGAGCAGTACTTC.

This rearrangement joins TRBV5-4 to TRBJ1-3; no definite D call. CDR1 is SGHNT and CDR2 is YYREEE in the germline V gene (reference sequence). The CDR3 covers 14 residues. The V and J ends lost 2 bases and 0 bases respectively, with 6 bases between them. CDR3 sequence (DNA): TGTGCCAGCAGCTTTTCAGACTCTGGAAACACCATATATTTT. Residues: CASSFSDSGNTIYF.

The V and J genes are TRBV6-1 and TRBJ1-3; a possible D gene is TRBD1 (5 bases). Germline assignment: CDR1 MNHNS and CDR2 SASEGT. The CDR3 runs to 16 residues. Trimming shortened V by 2 bases and J by 4 bases, and 15 bases separated the two germline ends. The CDR3 bases are TGTGCCAGCAGTGAATTCGGGCAGGGTTACGGAAACACCATATATTTT. Amino acid sequence: CASSEFGQGYGNTIYF.

The gene calls are TRBV7-7 and TRBJ2-7; D may be TRBD2 (5 bases). V lost 2 bases to trimming and J lost 0 bases, with 20 bases between them. The germline CDR1 and CDR2 sequences are SSHAT and FNYEAQ (reference sequence). There are 18 residues in the CDR3. The CDR3 spells CASSLCAGRAASSYEQYF. The DNA for the CDR3 is TGTGCCAGCAGCTTATGTGCCGGGCGAGCGGCGAGCTCCTACGAGCAGTACTTC.

The chain carries TRBV24-1 and TRBJ2-5; 8 nucleotides line up with TRBD2. Per the germline V gene, CDR1 is KGHDR and CDR2 is SFDVKD. Trimming cost V 9 bases and J 5 bases; bases outside gene matches: 4. The length of the CDR3 is 12 residues. This CDR3 reads CATQGTRETQYF. The CDR3 DNA is TGTGCCACCCAGGGGACTAGGGAGACCCAGTACTTC.

This clone was observed once. This chain connects TRBV5-1 to TRBJ2-1; 8 bases are shared with TRBD1. V lost 6 bases, J lost 8 bases, and 10 bases stayed unmatched. CDR3 length: 14 residues. Germline loops: CDR1 SGHRS, CDR2 YFSETQ. CDR3 coding DNA: TGCGCCAGCATGGAGGACAGGGCTCGCGATGAGCAGTTCTTC. This gives the protein CASMEDRARDEQFF.

V and J are TRBV5-8 and TRBJ2-7; 10 bases align to TRBD2. The ends lost 4 bases at V and 0 bases at J; junction bases unmatched: 4. There are 15 residues in the CDR3. The germline CDR1 and CDR2 sequences are SGHTS and YDEGEE. CDR3 bases: TGTGCCAGCAGCCCCCCTAGCGGGAGCTCCTACGAGCAGTACTTC. It codes for CASSPPSGSSYEQYF.

V usage is TRBV18 and J usage is TRBJ2-2; a weak D match, TRBD1 (5 bases). The length of the CDR3 is 14 residues. Trimming stripped 1 base from V and 8 bases from J, with 11 bases between. The germline V gene has CDR1 KGHSH and CDR2 LQKENI. The CDR3 DNA reads as TGTGCCAGCTCACCACGGAGTGACAGAGGGGAGCTGTTTTTT. Translating gives CASSPRSDRGELFF.

V usage is TRBV18 and J usage is TRBJ2-7; TRBD2 matches 8 bases. This CDR3 region has 16 residues. Trimming removed 3 bases from V and 3 bases from J; junction bases left unmatched: 10. CDR1 is KGHSH, CDR2 LQKENI, per germline. The CDR3 bases are TGTGCCAGCTCACCCTCCCTACTAGCGGACGGCTACGAGCAGTACTTC. It translates to CASSPSLLADGYEQYF.

This chain joins TRBV25-1 and TRBJ1-2; TRBD1 might be the D (6 bases). Germline CDR1 and CDR2: MGHDK and SYGVNS. The V end lost 6 bases, the J end lost 4 bases, and 21 bases lay between the germline ends. The CDR3 consists of 16 residues. CDR3 DNA: TGTGCCAGCAGCATCAGTCCCCCACAGGGCCCCTATGGCTACACCTTC. Its translation is CASSISPPQGPYGYTF.

J is TRBJ1-6 and V is TRBV30; D is unresolved. From germline, CDR1 is GTSNPN and CDR2 SVGIG (reference sequence). The CDR3 is 13 residues long. With 1 base removed from V and 8 bases from J, the gap between germline ends came to 9 bases. The chain's CDR3 is CAWSGGVDSPLHF. CDR3 bases: TGTGCCTGGAGTGGCGGGGTCGATTCACCCCTCCACTTT.